The clone carrying this TCR beta chain occurred many times. Its matching antigen is unknown. One end of the junction does not line up with germline, which may come from a read error. The CDR3 consists of 14 residues. Germline assignment: CDR1 LGHDT and CDR2 YNNKEL (reference sequence). The data were taken from a study of T-cell reconstitution after alpha-beta-depleted transplantation in children. This sample's TCRbeta library carried unique molecular identifier barcodes. Each CDR3 protein gets one entry after TCRdb re-called the PCR reads with MiXCR. The sample holds over 450,000 distinct CDR3 sequences, over 9.5% seen once. Whole-study results and caveats: Surviving recipient T cells and intrathymic progenitors accounted for some patients' high TCRbeta diversity at day 60. The origin of alpha-beta T cells about two months after transplant was reportedly several hundred expanded graft clones. Fresh T-cell production supplied most of the T-cell counts and diversity seen one year after transplant.

The sample consisted of PBMCs, taken before TCRalphabeta/CD19-depleted stem cell transplant. This chain joins TRBV3-1 and TRBJ2-1; 9 bases are a match to TRBD2. The receptor comes from a child aged 2 to 10 with inherited bone marrow failure, due to receive a stem cell transplant. The CDR3 reads CASSRPGTSFFPIF. DNA for the CDR3: TGTGCCAGCAGTCGTCCCGGGACTAGCTTTTTCCCGATCTTC.